The following is a T cell receptor (beta chain) sequence with its context. CDR1 is LNHDA, CDR2 SQIVND, per germline (reference sequence). This CDR3 has 14 amino acids. Losses at the gene ends were 4 bases for V and 5 bases for J; bases not matched to a gene: 3. This record comes from a study of CD8 T cells in Susac syndrome. Study details: Patients with Susac syndrome were therapy-naive, treated with corticosteroids, or treated with intravenous immunoglobulin alone when blood was collected.

With random hexamers, 0.5 to 1 ug RNA was reverse transcribed. The immunoSEQ assay covered 54 Vbeta and 13 Jbeta segments for CDR3. From the immunoSEQ multiplex PCR reads, TCRdb called clonotypes with MiXCR, one entry per CDR3 protein. The sample gives about 180,000 distinct CDR3 sequences, approximately 94% of which show up once; roughly 0.12% is in the top ten. The sequenced sample was CD4+ T cells from PBMCs. The chain employs TRBV19 and TRBJ2-1; 9 positions match TRBD1. This TCR came from a human donor with Susac syndrome. CDR3 DNA sequence: TGTGCCAGTAGTAAACAGGGGGCCAACAATGAGCAGTTCTTC. It specifies CASSKQGANNEQFF.